The text below deals with one TCR beta chain. This clonotype was seen repeatedly, ten times or more. It has no known antigen specificity. Nothing much larger sits one base from this clone, and base qualities are not available. The sample's time point label is to be understood as: pre-sensitization, week 0. This specimen's treatment or condition label, interpreted: therapeutic diphenylcyclopropenone sensitization with weekly scalp DPC. At every patch-test visit, the blood draw took place before the patch test was put on. Eligible patients were aged 18 to 70, diagnosed with alopecia, deemed suitable for DPC therapy, and excluded if pregnant. Total RNA was extracted from unfractionated whole blood collected in Tempus Blood RNA tubes. From its cysteine to its phenylalanine, the CDR3 spans 17 amino acids. Here the CDR3 DNA is all that survives: 51 bases in frame from base 1. V and J are trimmed by 6 bases and 2 bases, and the gene matches miss 14 bases of the junction. As encoded in the germline V gene, CDR1 is SNHLY while CDR2 is FYNNEI.

The data originate from a study of human T cells and chemical hapten exposure listed by TCRdb under 2021. Looking at the study overall: For sensitization, 2% DPC in acetone was applied to a 2 cm by 2 cm area of upper inner arm skin. Blood samples were taken from patients before sensitization (week 0) and at 2, 6 and about 24 weeks after DPC sensitization. Libraries were combined into a pool for sequencing, and differences in TCR yield between samples came mainly from small differences in library volumes within the pool. Patch testing on the upper back used Finn chambers containing 0.01% DPC, with scoring done after 6 days according to International Contact Dermatitis Research Group standards. Most of the patients in the cohort were female, and the cohort covered alopecia areata with under or over 50% scalp involvement, alopecia totalis and alopecia universalis. Throughout the approximately 22-week study period, patients were also given weekly therapeutic DPC doses on the scalp. The study tracked peripheral blood TCR repertoire changes in vivo during primary and secondary sensitization to the hapten diphenylcyclopropenone (DPC) in alopecia patients. Twenty-nine alopecia patients gave blood for TCR sequencing at one to four time points (pre-sensitization, 2, 6 and 24 weeks).

Study-level results and caveats: Patch test score correlated positively with the number of PT1 expanded TCRs, reaching significance at thresholds 8, 16 and 32 but not at 4. No change with DPC sensitization was found in the number of TCRs above 1 in 1000 frequency, and no evidence of global repertoire structure alterations was found. After repeated subsampling, changes were observed in the strength of the expansion versus patch-test correlation and in the threshold at which the correlation became significant. Alopecia, a presumed autoimmune disease, was present in all patients, so the immune response of the patients might differ from that of healthy individuals. Significantly more large CDR3 similarity clusters were formed by expanded TCRs than by pre-sensitization or healthy control sets, consistent with antigen-driven responses.

The library was produced with RACE. The reads were generated on a NextSeq 500. Library preparation attached unique molecular identifiers to individual cDNA molecules for quantitative, reproducible TCR counting. Each blood RNA sample was used to sequence both TCR alpha and TCR beta chains. Processing in the source paper ran as follows. Samples had a median of 95,638 TCRs, with a range from about 23,224 to 750,000. The Decombinator software suite was used to annotate the V, J and CDR3 of the TCR reads. To make PS versus PT1 abundance plots, every sample was subsampled to the same number of TCRs (28,000). TCRs were defined as expanded if absent before sensitization and observed at least eight times at the 2-week time point. TCRdb redid the processing of the public reads, applying fastp at Q25 and MiXCR, and retained in-frame beta chains. Rows are combined by CDR3 protein, so each entry shows the most common genes and DNA. These V and J calls are TCRdb output, not the study's own analysis. The sample records some 39,000 distinct CDR3 sequences, less than 8.5% of which are singletons. The ten largest clones represent 1.3% of the sample.

The TCR sequence derives from a woman between 50 and 59 years old with alopecia areata. Some clones in this sample may be carry-over from other donors' samples. Recombination joined TRBV2 with TRBJ2-3, with 7 bases aligning to TRBD2. The starting material was whole blood, obtained in connection with sensitization to the hapten diphenylcyclopropenone (DPC). The CDR3 sequence is CASRAPRLALTTDTQYF. Here is the DNA: TGTGCCAGCAGGGCGCCCCGACTAGCACTCACCACAGATACGCAGTATTTT.